This T cell receptor beta chain was recovered during a study of T cells in Graves' hyperthyroidism and ophthalmopathy. This clonotype was detected many times. The CDR3 length is 15 residues. CDR1 and CDR2 (germline): SGHTA, FQGNSA. Trimming stripped 4 bases from V and 7 bases from J, with 16 bases between. Amplification targeted TCR beta CDR3 regions from RNA transcripts. The HTBI primer set served for first-round RT-PCR of the TCR CDR3. MiXCR, run by TCRdb on the multiplex PCR reads, gives a single entry per CDR3 protein. The sample lists 550,000 to 700,000 distinct CDR3 sequences, about half seen once, with around 19% in the top ten.

The chain couples TRBV7-2 to TRBJ1-4; tentative D call: TRBD1 (6 bases). The TCR originated in an adult woman with Graves' disease, either hyperthyroidism or ophthalmopathy (not recorded which). Sequenced sample: peripheral blood or thyroid tissue (not recorded which). CDR3 DNA: TGTGCCAGCAGCTGGGGGGGGGCCGGGAGTGAAAAACTGTTTTTT. Amino acid sequence: CASSWGGAGSEKLFF.